A single sample gave rise to the 23 T cell receptor beta chains below, sequenced in a study of T cell repertoires in cytomegalovirus infection. Via MiXCR, TCRdb re-called the reads, giving one row per CDR3 protein. Counted here are 450,000 to 650,000 distinct CDR3 sequences, around 27% occurring once; the ten biggest clones make up approximately 13%. The sequenced sample was PBMCs. The receptors come from a human donor in good health (CMV status not recorded). Some clones in this sample may be carry-over from other donors' samples.

Ten or more counts support this clonotype. The chain carries TRBV7-9 and TRBJ1-4; TRBD1 matches at 7 bases. The CDR3 is made up of 15 amino acids. Germline trimming cut 5 bases from V and 8 bases from J; bases unmatched to any gene: 11. Per the germline V gene, CDR1 is SEHNR and CDR2 is FQNEAQ (reference sequence). CDR3 sequence reads: CASSPDRAAGEKLFF. CDR3 bases: TGTGCCAGCAGCCCCGACAGGGCCGCGGGGGAAAAACTGTTTTTT.

The chain joins TRBV20-1 to TRBJ2-7, with D maybe TRBD2 (6 bases). The CDR3 loop spans 13 amino acids. Germline lookup yields CDR1 DFQATT and CDR2 SNEGSKA (reference sequence). Trimming cost V 3 bases and J 2 bases, with 11 bases left between them. The CDR3 protein is CSASGGATYEQYF. Here the CDR3 DNA reads TGCAGTGCTAGTGGCGGGGCCACCTACGAGCAGTACTTC.

V gene TRBV27 combines with J gene TRBJ2-7, with TRBD2 matching 11 bases. CDR1 MNHEY and CDR2 SMNVEV come from the germline V gene (reference sequence). J lost 1 base, V lost 3 bases, and 5 bases had no gene match. The CDR3 is 16 residues long. CDR3 amino acids: CASSFTGLAASYEQYV. The CDR3 DNA sequence: TGTGCCAGCAGTTTCACGGGACTAGCGGCTTCCTACGAGCAGTACGTC.

This clonotype was found a few times. The rearrangement links TRBV7-2 to TRBJ1-3; D remains ambiguous. CDR1 is SGHTA, CDR2 FQGNSA, per germline. The CDR3 contains 15 residues. Trimming took off 7 bases at V and 0 bases at J, with 13 bases between the two ends. CDR3 coding DNA: TGTGCCAGCACCCTACGCGGGCCCTCTGGAAACACCATATATTTT. This sequence encodes CASTLRGPSGNTIYF. Complete variable domain (other parts from reference TRBV7-2 and TRBJ1-3): GAGVSQSPSNKVTEKGKDVELRCDPISGHTALYWYRQSLGQGLEFLIYFQGNSAPDKSGLPSDRFSAERTGGSVSTLTIQRTQQEDSAVYLCASTLRGPSGNTIYFGEGSWLTVV.

This chain links TRBV27 with TRBJ2-5; 13 bases align to TRBD2. Germline assignment: CDR1 MNHEY and CDR2 SMNVEV (reference sequence). The CDR3 is 17 residues long. Losses at the gene ends were 3 bases for V and 1 base for J; bases not matched to a gene: 5. CDR3 nucleotides: TGTGCCAGCAGTTTCGGAACTAGCGGGAGGGCCCAAGAGACCCAGTACTTC. Translated: CASSFGTSGRAQETQYF.

This clonotype was found many times. The chain has TRBV19 and TRBJ1-2; D is unclear. Germline V lookup: CDR1 LNHDA, CDR2 SQIVND (reference sequence). Trimming stripped 3 bases from V and 4 bases from J, with 6 bases between. CDR3 length equals 12 residues. CDR3 amino acids: CASSIDTYGYTF. CDR3 DNA sequence: TGTGCCAGTAGTATCGACACCTATGGCTACACCTTC.

The chain uses TRBV7-2 and TRBJ1-2; D call uncertain. V lost 5 bases and J lost 3, with 10 bases in between. CDR3 length: 13 amino acids. Germline lookup yields CDR1 SGHTA and CDR2 FQGNSA. This CDR3 reads CASSPDTDYGYTF. CDR3 nucleotide sequence: TGTGCCAGCAGCCCCGACACTGACTATGGCTACACCTTC.

This clonotype was seen a handful of times. The J gene is TRBJ2-2, the V gene TRBV6-2 or TRBV6-3; 8 bases line up with TRBD1. The CDR3 is made up of 17 amino acids. Germline trimming cut 6 bases from V and 7 bases from J; bases unmatched to any gene: 16. The V gene's germline CDR1 is MNHEY and CDR2 SVGEGT. In DNA form, the CDR3 reads TGTGCCAGCAGCACATTAGAAGGGACAGGCTTCGGCGGGGAGCTGTTTTTT. Translated: CASSTLEGTGFGGELFF.

Concerning this clonotype: The germline gene is not matched at one end of the junction; a read error may be the cause. The chain uses TRBV6-5 and TRBJ1-1; no definite D call. In germline, CDR1 is MNHEY, CDR2 SVGAGI. CDR3 size: 14 residues. The CDR3 loop reads CARSYLGRNTEAFF. The CDR3 nucleotides read TGTGCCCGCAGTTACCTAGGGCGGAACACTGAAGCTTTCTTT.

The table lists this clonotype with a few counts. V gene TRBV7-8 combines with J gene TRBJ2-7; 9 nucleotides align to TRBD1. V trimming: 3 bases; J trimming: 5 bases; junction bases outside the gene matches: 8. CDR1 is SGHVS, CDR2 FQNEAQ, per germline. The CDR3 is 15 residues long. The DNA for the CDR3 is TGTGCCAGCAGCTTGGACCGGGACAGGGTCAACGAGCAGTACTTC. Translating it yields CASSLDRDRVNEQYF.

In its sample, this clonotype was seen a few times. V and J are TRBV28 and TRBJ2-7, with D possibly TRBD2 on 7 matching bases. This CDR3 spans 14 amino acids. The V and J ends lost 6 bases and 0 bases respectively, with 12 bases between them. CDR1 and CDR2 from the germline V gene are MDHEN and SYDVKM. CDR3 protein: CASRGGGSSYEQYF. In nucleotides, the CDR3 is TGTGCCAGCAGAGGGGGGGGCAGCTCCTACGAGCAGTACTTC. Full variable domain (outside the CDR3, taken from reference TRBV28 and TRBJ2-7): DVKVTQSSRYLVKRTGEKVFLECVQDMDHENMFWYRQDPGLGLRLIYFSYDVKMKEKGDIPEGYSVSREKKERFSLILESASTNQTSMYLCASRGGGSSYEQYFGPGTRLTVT.

This clonotype has only a few counts. CDR3 DNA: TGTGCCAGCAGTCTAATAGCGGGACGGGGAGATACGCAGTATTTT. It codes for CASSLIAGRGDTQYF. This chain joins TRBV27 and TRBJ2-3, with 8 bases fitting TRBD2. V was clipped by 5 bases and J by 5 bases; unmatched bases: 9. CDR3 size: 15 residues. Germline V CDR1 and CDR2: MNHEY, SMNVEV (reference sequence).

In DNA, the CDR3 is TGTGCCAGCTCACCAGCCGTGGGCTCTGGGGCCAACGTCCTGACTTTC. Translating it yields CASSPAVGSGANVLTF. This chain connects TRBV18 to TRBJ2-6; no clear D gene. V was clipped by 2 bases and J by 0 bases, with 8 bases between them. This CDR3 comprises 16 residues. CDR1 is KGHSH, CDR2 LQKENI, per germline.

This clonotype was seen a single time. V is TRBV3-1 and J is TRBJ2-2, with D perhaps matching TRBD2 (6 bases). Germline assignment: CDR1 LGHDT and CDR2 YNNKEL (reference sequence). The V and J ends lost 3 bases and 4 bases respectively, with 12 bases between them. This CDR3 spans 15 amino acids. The DNA for the CDR3 is TGTGCCAGCAGCCATCGGACTATAATCACCGGGGAGCTGTTTTTT. As protein: CASSHRTIITGELFF.

Many counts were recorded for this clonotype. The chain links TRBV7-3 to TRBJ2-5, with 9 bases identical to TRBD2. V lost 5 bases, J lost 6 bases, and 7 bases stayed unmatched. Germline CDR1 reads SGHTA; CDR2 reads FQGTGA. This CDR3 has 14 amino acids. CDR3 DNA sequence: TGTGCCAGCAGCCCCCTAGCGGGACAAAAGACCCAGTACTTC. It specifies CASSPLAGQKTQYF.

This clonotype appeared many times. The gene calls are TRBV6-5 and TRBJ1-2, with 10 nucleotides matching TRBD1. Germline trimming cut 0 bases from V and 8 bases from J; bases unmatched to any gene: 6. The CDR3 contains 15 residues. Germline V gives CDR1 MNHEY, CDR2 SVGAGI. In DNA form, the CDR3 reads TGTGCCAGCAGTTACTCCGACAGGGGGCTCCGGGGCTACACCTTC. It encodes CASSYSDRGLRGYTF.

This clonotype came up many times. V is TRBV7-2 and J is TRBJ2-3; D is undetermined. The CDR3 is 16 residues long. V gave up 4 bases and J gave up 4 bases, with 18 bases separating them. Germline-derived CDR1 and CDR2 are SGHTA and FQGNSA. The chain's CDR3 is CASSYARRTPPDTQYF. CDR3 DNA sequence: TGTGCCAGCAGCTACGCGAGACGTACTCCCCCAGATACGCAGTATTTT.

In its sample, this clonotype was seen a few times. J is TRBJ2-6 and V is TRBV12-3 or TRBV12-4; the D is unclear. The CDR3 is 15 amino acids. Trimming shortened V by 0 bases and J by 4 bases, and 7 bases separated the two germline ends. CDR3: CASSLAQSGANVLTF. CDR3 bases: TGTGCCAGCAGTTTAGCTCAATCAGGGGCCAACGTCCTGACTTTC.

This rearrangement joins TRBV11-2 to TRBJ2-5; 10 bases are a match to TRBD1. This CDR3 contains 14 residues. CDR1 SGHAT and CDR2 FQNNGV come from the germline V gene. V dropped 5 bases and J dropped 4; count of bases not matched to a gene: 4. The CDR3 DNA follows: TGTGCCAGCAGCGCGGGACAGGGGATAGAGACCCAGTACTTC. Translated: CASSAGQGIETQYF.

This clonotype came up many times. The chain combines TRBV6-1 with TRBJ1-1; 7 bases align to TRBD1. The J segment lost 5 bases and the V segment lost 5 bases, leaving 5 bases of the junction unmatched. The CDR3 sequence is 13 residues long. Germline V gene data show CDR1 as MNHNS and CDR2 as SASEGT. The DNA of the CDR3 is TGTGCCAGCAGTTTCCAACAGGGGACTGAAGCTTTCTTT. Amino acid sequence: CASSFQQGTEAFF.

V is TRBV2 and J is TRBJ2-1; D remains ambiguous. Trimming took 10 bases from V and 5 from J, leaving 12 bases between them. Germline V gene data show CDR1 as SNHLY and CDR2 as FYNNEI. This CDR3 has 12 residues. The CDR3 coding sequence is TGTGCCATCTCGGACCTGGACAATGAGCAGTTCTTC. The encoded protein is CAISDLDNEQFF.

V and J are TRBV12-3 or TRBV12-4 and TRBJ2-3; 7 bases are a match to TRBD2. The CDR3 sequence is 14 residues long. With V trimmed by 6 bases and J by 2 bases, 5 bases remained unmatched. The CDR3 nucleotides read TGTGCCAGCAGCCTAGCGGAAAACACAGATACGCAGTATTTT. The encoded protein is CASSLAENTDTQYF.

The sample holds a few counts of this clonotype. The rearrangement uses TRBV4-1 and TRBJ2-5; 9 positions agree with TRBD2. Germline trimming cut 1 base from V and 4 bases from J; bases unmatched to any gene: 7. Germline loops: CDR1 MGHRA, CDR2 YSYEKL. This CDR3 has 16 residues. CDR3 DNA sequence: TGCGCCAGCAGCCAAGTATTCCTAGCGGGATCAGAGACCCAGTACTTC. It codes for CASSQVFLAGSETQYF.